This T cell receptor (beta chain) was identified in a study of OX40 agonist ivuxolimab in advanced cancers. The overall study: Earlier treatment with anti-PD-1, anti-PD-L1 or anti-CTLA-4 was permitted, and roughly 40% had received some.

Some clones are missing from TCRdb's copy, which holds only in-frame ones; the method was immunoSEQ multiplex PCR. The sample includes around 70,000 clones, 84% of them seen just once. V was shortened by 5 bases and J by 0 bases, with 8 bases between the two germline ends. The germline gives CDR1 SGHDN, CDR2 FVKESK. The length of the CDR3 is 14 residues. If patients had autoimmune disease history or systemic immunosuppression, they were excluded. This chain joins TRBV14 and TRBJ1-3, with D uncertain. The source of this sequence is an adult with an advanced solid tumor such as melanoma, head and neck, liver or kidney cancer. Material: CD4+ or CD8+ T cells sorted from blood, obtained in a trial of the OX40 agonist ivuxolimab. In DNA form, the CDR3 reads TGTGCCAGCAGCGGTGTGTTCTCTGGAAACACCATATATTTT. It specifies CASSGVFSGNTIYF.